This entry describes one T cell receptor beta chain. This specimen belongs to a study of blood T cell repertoires in COVID-19. TCRdb keeps only in-frame clones here, not all; method: immunoSEQ multiplex PCR. Here the sample spans nearly 100,000 clones, just under 85% being singletons. Germline trimming cut 6 bases from V and 15 bases from J; bases unmatched to any gene: 9. CDR3 length equals 12 residues. CDR1 is LNHNV, CDR2 YYDKDF, per germline (reference sequence). The TCR was taken from a man between 65 and 80 years old with acute or convalescent COVID-19. Sequenced input: peripheral blood. V and J are TRBV15 and TRBJ1-4; 8 bases map to TRBD1. Written as DNA, the CDR3 is TGTGCCACCAGTCGTTCGACGGGACAGGTGTTTTTT. Residues: CATSRSTGQVFF. The entire variable domain, with the rest obtained from reference TRBV15 and TRBJ1-4, is as follows: DAMVIQNPRYQVTQFGKPVTLSCSQTLNHNVMYWYQQKSSQAPKLLFHYYDKDFNNEADTPDNFQSRRPNTSFCFLDIRSPGLGDTAMYLCATSRSTGQVFFGSGTQLSVL.